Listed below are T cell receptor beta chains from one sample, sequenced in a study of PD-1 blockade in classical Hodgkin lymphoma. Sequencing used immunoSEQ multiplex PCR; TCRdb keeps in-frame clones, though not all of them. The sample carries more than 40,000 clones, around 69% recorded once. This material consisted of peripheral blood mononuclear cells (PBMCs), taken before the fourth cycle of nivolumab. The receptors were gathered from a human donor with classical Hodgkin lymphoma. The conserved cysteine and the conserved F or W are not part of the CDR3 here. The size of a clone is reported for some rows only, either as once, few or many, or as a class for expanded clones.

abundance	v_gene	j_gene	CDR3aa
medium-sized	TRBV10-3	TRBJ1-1	ASDDLGAGTEAF
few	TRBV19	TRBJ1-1	ASSEWDSWESFSNTEAF
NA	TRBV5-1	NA	ASSINRDRGYEQY
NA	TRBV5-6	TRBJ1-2	ASSYRTAPLGYT
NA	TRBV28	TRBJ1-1	ASKGNTEAF
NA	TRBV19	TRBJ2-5	ASSIVTGVETQY
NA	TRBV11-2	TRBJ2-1	ASSLGGGGPPNEQF
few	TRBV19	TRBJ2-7	ASSLDSREQY
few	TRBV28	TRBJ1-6	ASRSGTLSNSPLH
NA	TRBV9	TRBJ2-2	ASSVARQTNTGELF
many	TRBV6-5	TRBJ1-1	ASRGVLGGEAF
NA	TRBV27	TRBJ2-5	ASSTLLQETQY
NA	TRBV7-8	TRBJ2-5	ASSLPSDRALEETQY
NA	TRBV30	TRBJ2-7	AWRARTSGGYEQY
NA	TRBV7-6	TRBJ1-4	ASSLGQATNEKLF
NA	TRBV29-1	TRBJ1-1	SAVNTEAF
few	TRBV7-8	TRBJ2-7	ASSLAVGEQY
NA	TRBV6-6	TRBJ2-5	ASWGTETQY
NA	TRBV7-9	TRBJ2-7	ASSFTTYEQY
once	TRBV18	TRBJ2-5	ASSPSIRTEAGQETQY
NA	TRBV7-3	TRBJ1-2	ASSPRQRWEYGYT
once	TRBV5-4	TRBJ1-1	ASSLGQGAANTEAF
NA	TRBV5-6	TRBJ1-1	ASSLEGRGAMETEAF
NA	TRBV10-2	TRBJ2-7	ASLLGAEQY